The clone carrying this T cell receptor beta chain has a handful of counts. What it binds is unknown. Sampling consisted of one heparinised blood draw per donor, averaging around 120 mL. CDR1 is LNHNV, CDR2 YYDKDF, per germline (reference sequence). The CDR3 is made up of 13 amino acids. Trimming left V 0 bases short and J 7 bases short, with 9 bases between. The isolated RNA, all of it, was reverse transcribed, so expressed TCRB transcripts were what got sequenced. Assay: immunoSEQ multiplex PCR; the TCRdb copy retains only in-frame clones and omits some. The sample yields approximately 600,000 clones, around 12% seen once. The data originate from a study of beta chain features in type 1 diabetes. The wider study: Examined across all samples were 90 million to 130 million sorted cells. General study findings and limits: All four CD4+ subsets of Type 1 diabetes patients contained TCRB CDR3s that were moderately but significantly shorter. Reduced insertions and increased deletions marked VDJ junctions in type 1 diabetes patients.

The rearrangement joins TRBV15 to TRBJ1-2, with D tentatively TRBD1 (5 bases). The sample taken for sequencing was naive CD4+ T cells from blood. This sequence was found in a man younger than 45 with type 1 diabetes. The CDR3 region has the DNA TGTGCCACCAGCAGAGAAGCCGGGGGTGGCTACACCTTC. Amino acid sequence: CATSREAGGGYTF. Using reference TRBV15 and TRBJ1-2 for the parts outside the CDR3, the full variable domain is DAMVIQNPRYQVTQFGKPVTLSCSQTLNHNVMYWYQQKSSQAPKLLFHYYDKDFNNEADTPDNFQSRRPNTSFCFLDIRSPGLGDTAMYLCATSREAGGGYTFGSGTRLTVV.